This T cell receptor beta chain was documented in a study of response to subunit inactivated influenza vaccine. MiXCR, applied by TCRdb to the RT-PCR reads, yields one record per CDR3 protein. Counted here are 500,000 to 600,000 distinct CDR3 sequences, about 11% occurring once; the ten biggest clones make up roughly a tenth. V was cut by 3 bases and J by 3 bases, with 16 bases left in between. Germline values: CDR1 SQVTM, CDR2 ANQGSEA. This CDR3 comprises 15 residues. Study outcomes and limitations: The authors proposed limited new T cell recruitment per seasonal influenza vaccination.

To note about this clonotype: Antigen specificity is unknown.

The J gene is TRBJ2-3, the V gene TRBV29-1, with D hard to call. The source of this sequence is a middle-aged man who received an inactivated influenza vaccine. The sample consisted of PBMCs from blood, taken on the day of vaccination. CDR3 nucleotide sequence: TGCAGCGTTGAGTATAAGGGTGATGGGACAGATACGCAGTATTTT. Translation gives CSVEYKGDGTDTQYF.